This TCR beta chain was identified in a study of blood T cell repertoires in COVID-19. Per the original methods: Cell counts per sample came from amplifying reference gene primers. TCRdb's copy holds only in-frame clones and misses some; the assay was immunoSEQ multiplex PCR. V, J and clone size are those of that table, while D and trimming were read from the DNA. The sample carries some 490,000 clones, approximately 91% recorded once. Trimming cost V 6 bases and J 0 bases, with 6 bases left between them. The germline CDR1 and CDR2 sequences are LNHDA and SQIVND (reference sequence). The CDR3 spans 14 residues. This clone was detected only once.

This chain uses TRBV19 with TRBJ1-6; a possible D gene is TRBD1 (5 bases). The specimen was PBMCs or T cells enriched from blood (not recorded which). The TCR originated in a woman aged 60-75 years who had recovered from COVID-19. The CDR3 DNA sequence: TGTGCCAGTAGAGGGGACTCCTATAATTCACCCCTCCACTTT. It codes for CASRGDSYNSPLHF.